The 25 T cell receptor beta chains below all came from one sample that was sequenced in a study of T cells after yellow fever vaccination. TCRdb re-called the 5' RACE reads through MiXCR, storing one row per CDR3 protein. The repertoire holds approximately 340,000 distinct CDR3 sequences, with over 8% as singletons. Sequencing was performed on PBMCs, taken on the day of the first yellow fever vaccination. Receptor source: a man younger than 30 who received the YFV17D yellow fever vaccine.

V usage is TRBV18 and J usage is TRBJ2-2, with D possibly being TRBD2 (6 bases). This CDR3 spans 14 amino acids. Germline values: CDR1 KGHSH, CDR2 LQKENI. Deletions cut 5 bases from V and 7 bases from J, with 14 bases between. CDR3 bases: TGTGCCAGCTCAGCCTTTCGGGGGAACGGGGAGCTGTTTTTT. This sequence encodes CASSAFRGNGELFF.

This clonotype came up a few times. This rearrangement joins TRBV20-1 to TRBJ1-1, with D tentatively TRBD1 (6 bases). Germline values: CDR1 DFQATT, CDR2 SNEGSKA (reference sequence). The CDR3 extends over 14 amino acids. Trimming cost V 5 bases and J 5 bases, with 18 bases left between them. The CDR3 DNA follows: TGCAGTGCTCCTCGGGGGGGCGGATGGACTGAAGCTTTCTTT. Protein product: CSAPRGGGWTEAFF.

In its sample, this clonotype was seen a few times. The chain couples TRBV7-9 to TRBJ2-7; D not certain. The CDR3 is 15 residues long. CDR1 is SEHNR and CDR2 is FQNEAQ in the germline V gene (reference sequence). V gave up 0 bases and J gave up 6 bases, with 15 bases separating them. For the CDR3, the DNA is TGTGCCAGCAGCTTAGCCGTTGGATTTTTCTTCGAGCAGTACTTC. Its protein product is CASSLAVGFFFEQYF.

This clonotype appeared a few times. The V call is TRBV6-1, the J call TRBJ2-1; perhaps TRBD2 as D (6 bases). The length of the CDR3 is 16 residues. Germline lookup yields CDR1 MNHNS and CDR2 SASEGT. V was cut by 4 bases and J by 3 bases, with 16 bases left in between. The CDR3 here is CASSGLRDLYYNEQFF. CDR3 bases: TGTGCCAGCAGTGGTTTACGGGACTTATACTACAATGAGCAGTTCTTC.

CDR3 coding DNA: TGTGCCAGTAGTATAAGAGGGGCCCCGTACCAAGAGACCCAGTACTTC. Protein: CASSIRGAPYQETQYF. The genes are TRBV19 and TRBJ2-5; either TRBD1 or TRBD2 may fit D (5 bases each). V was clipped by 2 bases and J by 0 bases, with 13 bases between them. This CDR3 comprises 16 residues. In germline, CDR1 is LNHDA, CDR2 SQIVND (reference sequence). The whole variable domain, filled in from reference TRBV19 and TRBJ2-5, reads DGGITQSPKYLFRKEGQNVTLSCEQNLNHDAMYWYRQDPGQGLRLIYYSQIVNDFQKGDIAEGYSVSREKKESFPLTVTSAQKNPTAFYLCASSIRGAPYQETQYFGPGTRLLVL.

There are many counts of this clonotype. The CDR3 DNA sequence: TGTGCCAGCAGTCACCGGGACGTCTCCTACAATGAGCAGTTCTTC. Protein sequence: CASSHRDVSYNEQFF. The chain carries TRBV6-2 or TRBV6-3 and TRBJ2-1; D could derive from TRBD1 or TRBD2 (5 bases each). CDR1 is MNHEY, CDR2 SVGEGT, per germline. Trimming took off 5 bases at V and 0 bases at J, with 11 bases between the two ends. The CDR3 extends over 15 amino acids.

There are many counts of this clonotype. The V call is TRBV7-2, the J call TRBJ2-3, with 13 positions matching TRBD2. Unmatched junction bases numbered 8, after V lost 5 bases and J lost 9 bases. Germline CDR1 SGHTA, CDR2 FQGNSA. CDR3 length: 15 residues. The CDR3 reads CASSRQTSGGITQYF. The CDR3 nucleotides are TGTGCCAGCAGCAGACAGACTAGCGGGGGGATCACGCAGTATTTT.

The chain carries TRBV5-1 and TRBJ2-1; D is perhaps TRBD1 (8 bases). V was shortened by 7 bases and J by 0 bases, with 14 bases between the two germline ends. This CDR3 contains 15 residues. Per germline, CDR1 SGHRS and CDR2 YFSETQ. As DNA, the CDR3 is TGCGCCAGCGGGGGGGACAGGATCTCCTACAATGAGCAGTTCTTC. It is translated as CASGGDRISYNEQFF.

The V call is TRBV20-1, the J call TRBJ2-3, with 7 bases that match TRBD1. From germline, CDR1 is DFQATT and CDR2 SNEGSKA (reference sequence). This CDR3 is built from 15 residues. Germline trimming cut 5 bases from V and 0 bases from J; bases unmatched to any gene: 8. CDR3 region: CSALFDRVSTDTQYF. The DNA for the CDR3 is TGCAGTGCTCTCTTCGACAGGGTTAGCACAGATACGCAGTATTTT.

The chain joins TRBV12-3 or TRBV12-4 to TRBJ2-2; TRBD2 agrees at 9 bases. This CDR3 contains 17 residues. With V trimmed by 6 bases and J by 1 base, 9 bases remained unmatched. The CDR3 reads CASRAQVAGVNTGELFF. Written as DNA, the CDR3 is TGTGCCAGCAGAGCACAGGTAGCGGGGGTGAACACCGGGGAGCTGTTTTTT.

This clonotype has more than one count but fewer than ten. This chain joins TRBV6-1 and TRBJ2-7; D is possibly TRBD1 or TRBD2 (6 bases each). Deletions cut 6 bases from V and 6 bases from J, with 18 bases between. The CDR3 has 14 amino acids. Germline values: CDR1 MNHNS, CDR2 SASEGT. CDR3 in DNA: TGTGCCAGCAGCGGTCGGGGGCTAGATGGCGAGCAGTACTTC. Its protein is CASSGRGLDGEQYF.

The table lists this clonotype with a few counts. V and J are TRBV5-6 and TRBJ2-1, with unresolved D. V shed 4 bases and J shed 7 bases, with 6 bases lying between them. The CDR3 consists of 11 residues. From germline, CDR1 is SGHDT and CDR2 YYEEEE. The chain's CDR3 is CASSTGNEQFF. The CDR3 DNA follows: TGTGCCAGCAGCACCGGGAATGAGCAGTTCTTC.

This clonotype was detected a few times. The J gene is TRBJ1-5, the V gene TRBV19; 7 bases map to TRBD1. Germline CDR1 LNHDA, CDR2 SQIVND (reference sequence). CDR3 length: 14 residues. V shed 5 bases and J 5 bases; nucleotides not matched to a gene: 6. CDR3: CASSLQGIDQPQHF. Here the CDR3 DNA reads TGTGCCAGTAGTTTACAGGGGATCGATCAGCCCCAGCATTTT.

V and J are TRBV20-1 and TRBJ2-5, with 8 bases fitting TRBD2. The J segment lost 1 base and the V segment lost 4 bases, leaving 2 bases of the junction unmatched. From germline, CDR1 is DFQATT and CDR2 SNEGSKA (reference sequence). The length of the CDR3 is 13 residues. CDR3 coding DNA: TGCAGTGCTAACGGGGGGGCCCAAGAGACCCAGTACTTC. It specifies CSANGGAQETQYF.

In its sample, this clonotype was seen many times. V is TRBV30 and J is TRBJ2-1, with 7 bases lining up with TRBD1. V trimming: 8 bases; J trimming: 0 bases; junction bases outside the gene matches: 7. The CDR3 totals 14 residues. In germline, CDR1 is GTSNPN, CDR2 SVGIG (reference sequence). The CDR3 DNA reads TGTGCCGTTCAGGGGGTCCGCTCCTACAATGAGCAGTTCTTC. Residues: CAVQGVRSYNEQFF.

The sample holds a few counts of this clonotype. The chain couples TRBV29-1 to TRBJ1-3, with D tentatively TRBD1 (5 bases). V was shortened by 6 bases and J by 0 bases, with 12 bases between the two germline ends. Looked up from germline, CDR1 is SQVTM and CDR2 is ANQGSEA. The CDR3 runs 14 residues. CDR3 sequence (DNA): TGCAGCGTGCGAACAGGATTCTCTGGAAACACCATATATTTT. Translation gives CSVRTGFSGNTIYF.

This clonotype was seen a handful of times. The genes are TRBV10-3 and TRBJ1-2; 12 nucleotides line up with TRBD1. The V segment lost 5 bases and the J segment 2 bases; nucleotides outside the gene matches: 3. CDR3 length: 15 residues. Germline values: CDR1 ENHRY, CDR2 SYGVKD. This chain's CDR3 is CAISSGTGGNYGYTF. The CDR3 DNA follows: TGTGCCATCAGTTCCGGGACAGGGGGCAACTATGGCTACACCTTC.

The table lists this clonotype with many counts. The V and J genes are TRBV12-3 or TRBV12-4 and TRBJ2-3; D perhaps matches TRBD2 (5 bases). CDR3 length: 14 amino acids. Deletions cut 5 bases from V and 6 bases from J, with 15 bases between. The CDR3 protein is CASSDSTSGDTQYF. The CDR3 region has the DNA TGTGCCAGCAGTGACTCTACTAGTGGGGATACGCAGTATTTT.

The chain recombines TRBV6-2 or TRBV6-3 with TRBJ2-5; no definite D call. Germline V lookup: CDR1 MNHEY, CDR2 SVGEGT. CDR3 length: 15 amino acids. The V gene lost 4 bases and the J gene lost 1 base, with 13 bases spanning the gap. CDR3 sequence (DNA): TGTGCCAGCAGTTCCTCGGGCAGCCTCCAAGAGACCCAGTACTTC. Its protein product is CASSSSGSLQETQYF.

The CDR3 loop reads CASSELRGRGSQPQHF. In DNA form, the CDR3 reads TGTGCCAGCAGTGAATTGCGGGGGCGCGGATCTCAGCCCCAGCATTTT. This chain uses TRBV6-1 with TRBJ1-5, with TRBD1 as a possible D gene (6 bases). V was shortened by 2 bases and J by 6 bases, with 17 bases between the two germline ends. The CDR3 loop spans 16 amino acids. CDR1 is MNHNS, CDR2 SASEGT, per germline.

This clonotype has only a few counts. In DNA, the CDR3 is TGTGCCAGCTCACTCACCGGGACAGGGTTACTCTCTGGAAACACCATATATTTT. This gives the protein CASSLTGTGLLSGNTIYF. The rearrangement uses TRBV18 and TRBJ1-3; 9 nucleotides line up with TRBD1. CDR1 is KGHSH, CDR2 LQKENI, per germline. The CDR3 runs to 18 residues. J lost 0 bases, V lost 4 bases, and 10 bases had no gene match.

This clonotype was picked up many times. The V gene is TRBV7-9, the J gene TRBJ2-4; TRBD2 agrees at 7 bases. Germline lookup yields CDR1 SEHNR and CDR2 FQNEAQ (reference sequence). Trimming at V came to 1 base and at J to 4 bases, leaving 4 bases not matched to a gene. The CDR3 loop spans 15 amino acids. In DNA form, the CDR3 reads TGTGCCAGCAGCTTAGTGCAGCGGGAAAAAAACATTCAGTACTTC. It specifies CASSLVQREKNIQYF.

The CDR3 region is CASSLVGGEQPQHF. The CDR3 DNA reads TGCGCCAGCAGCTTGGTGGGAGGTGAGCAGCCCCAGCATTTT. This rearrangement joins TRBV5-1 to TRBJ1-5; D uncertain. Germline CDR1 reads SGHRS; CDR2 reads YFSETQ. The CDR3 totals 14 residues. The V end lost 0 bases, the J end lost 7 bases, and 11 bases lay between the germline ends. Full variable domain (remainder filled in from reference TRBV5-1 and TRBJ1-5): KAGVTQTPRYLIKTRGQQVTLSCSPISGHRSVSWYQQTPGQGLQFLFEYFSETQRNKGNFPGRFSGRQFSNSRSEMNVSTLELGDSALYLCASSLVGGEQPQHFGDGTRLSIL.

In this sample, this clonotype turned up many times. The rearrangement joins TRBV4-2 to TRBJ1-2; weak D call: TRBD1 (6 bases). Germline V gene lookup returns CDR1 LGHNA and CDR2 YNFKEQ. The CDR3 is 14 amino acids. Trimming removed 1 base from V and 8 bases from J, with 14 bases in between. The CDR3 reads CASSQAPGDEGYTF. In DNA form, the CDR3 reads TGTGCCAGCAGCCAAGCCCCAGGGGATGAAGGCTACACCTTC.

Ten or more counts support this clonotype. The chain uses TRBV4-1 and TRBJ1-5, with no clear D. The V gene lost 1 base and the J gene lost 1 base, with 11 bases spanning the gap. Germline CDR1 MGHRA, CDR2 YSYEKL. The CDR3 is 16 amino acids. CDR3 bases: TGCGCCAGCAGCCAAGTTGTCCCAGTCAGCAATCAGCCCCAGCATTTT. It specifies CASSQVVPVSNQPQHF.